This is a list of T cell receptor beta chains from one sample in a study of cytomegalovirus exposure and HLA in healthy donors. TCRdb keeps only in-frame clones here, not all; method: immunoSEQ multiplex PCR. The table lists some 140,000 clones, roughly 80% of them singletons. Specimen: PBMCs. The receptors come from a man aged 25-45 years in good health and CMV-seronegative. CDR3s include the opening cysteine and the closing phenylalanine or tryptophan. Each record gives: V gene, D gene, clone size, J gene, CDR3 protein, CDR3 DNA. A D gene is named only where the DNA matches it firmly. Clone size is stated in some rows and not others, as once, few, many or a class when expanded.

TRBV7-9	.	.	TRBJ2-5	CASSLLQETQYF	TGTGCCAGCAGCTTACTCCAAGAGACCCAGTACTTC
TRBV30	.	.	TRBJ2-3	CAWSVSTDTQYF	TGTGCCTGGAGTGTCTCCACAGATACGCAGTATTTT
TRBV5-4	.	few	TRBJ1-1	CASSRAQGITEAFF	TGTGCCAGCAGCCGAGCACAGGGAATCACTGAAGCTTTCTTT
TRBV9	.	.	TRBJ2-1	CASSVVSSTSRGEQFF	TGTGCCAGCAGCGTAGTGTCCTCGACGAGTAGGGGCGAGCAGTTCTTC
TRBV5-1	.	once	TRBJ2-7	CASSLDVGAINEQYF	TGCGCCAGCAGCTTGGATGTGGGGGCTATCAACGAGCAGTACTTC
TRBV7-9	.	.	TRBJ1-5	CASSDHRQENQPQHF	TGTGCCAGCAGCGACCATCGACAGGAGAATCAGCCCCAGCATTTT
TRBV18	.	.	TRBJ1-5	CASSLFDRGSNQPQHF	TGTGCCAGCTCACTTTTCGACAGAGGTAGCAATCAGCCCCAGCATTTT
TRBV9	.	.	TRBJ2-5	CASSVGHSQETQYF	TGTGCCAGCAGCGTAGGCCACTCACAAGAGACCCAGTACTTC
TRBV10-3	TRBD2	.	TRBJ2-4	CAIREPSGPDIQYF	TGTGCCATCAGGGAACCTAGCGGTCCGGACATTCAGTACTTC
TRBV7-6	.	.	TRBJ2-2	CASSPRAGPNTGELFF	TGTGCCAGCAGCCCCCGGGCGGGTCCGAACACCGGGGAGCTGTTTTTT
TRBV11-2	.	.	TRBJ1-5	CASSHHSGTTADQPQHF	TGTGCCAGCAGCCACCATAGCGGGACCACGGCGGATCAGCCCCAGCATTTT
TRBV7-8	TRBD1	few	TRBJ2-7	CASSLGTVPYEQYF	TGTGCCAGCAGCCTCGGGACAGTTCCGTACGAGCAGTACTTC
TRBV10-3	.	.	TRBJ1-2	CATRREGDYGYTF	TGTGCCACCAGGCGGGAGGGTGACTATGGCTACACCTTC
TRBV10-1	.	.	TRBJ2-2	CASSDTGLTGELFF	TGCGCCAGCAGTGATACAGGGCTTACCGGGGAGCTGTTTTTT
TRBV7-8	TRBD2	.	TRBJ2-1	CASSFGRTRYNEQFF	TGTGCCAGCAGCTTTGGAAGGACTAGATACAATGAGCAGTTCTTC
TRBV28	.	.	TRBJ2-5	CASSGLLETQYF	TGTGCCAGCAGCGGACTCCTGGAGACCCAGTACTTC
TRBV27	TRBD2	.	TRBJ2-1	CASSLLAGGRNEQFF	TGTGCCAGCAGTTTATTAGCGGGAGGGCGCAATGAGCAGTTCTTC